The 11 T cell receptor beta chains below all came from one sample that was sequenced in a study of identical twins. TCRdb used MiXCR to reprocess the 5' RACE reads, holding one entry per CDR3 protein. The sample comprises approximately 240,000 distinct CDR3 sequences, around an eighth of which are singletons, and approximately 9.3% rests with the top ten. The specimen was memory (CD45RO+) T cells sorted from blood. These TCRs come from a woman younger than 30 in good health.

This clonotype has a count of ten or more. This chain connects TRBV5-5 to TRBJ2-5; no clear D gene. V was clipped by 0 bases and J by 3 bases, with 6 bases between them. CDR1 and CDR2 (germline): SGHKS, YYEKEE (reference sequence). This CDR3 region has 13 residues. The CDR3 bases are TGTGCCAGCAGCTTGGACGGAAAAGAGACCCAGTACTTC. Its protein is CASSLDGKETQYF.

The chain recombines TRBV20-1 with TRBJ2-2; TRBD2 matches at 8 bases. Germline loops: CDR1 DFQATT, CDR2 SNEGSKA (reference sequence). J gave up 6 bases and V 0 bases, and 9 bases lay outside the gene matches. This CDR3 spans 16 amino acids. CDR3 in DNA: TGCAGTGCTAGAGAGGCGGGACTAGGTAGCGCCGGGGAGCTGTTTTTT. This codes for CSAREAGLGSAGELFF.

The chain carries TRBV11-1 and TRBJ2-7; no clear D. The V gene lost 6 bases and the J gene lost 2 bases, with 17 bases spanning the gap. This CDR3 comprises 15 residues. Germline-derived CDR1 and CDR2 are SGHAT and FQDESV (reference sequence). CDR3 nucleotides: TGTGCCAGCAGGATTGCCGCTGACTCCGCCTACGAGCAGTACTTC. Protein product: CASRIAADSAYEQYF.

This clonotype has more than one count but fewer than ten. The chain recombines TRBV12-3 or TRBV12-4 with TRBJ2-5; 7 bases line up with TRBD2. Losses at the gene ends were 6 bases for V and 2 bases for J; bases not matched to a gene: 12. This CDR3 has 16 amino acids. CDR3 DNA: TGTGCCAGCAGCCCTAGCCCCGGACTAGGACAAGAGACCCAGTACTTC. It specifies CASSPSPGLGQETQYF.

This clonotype came up a few times. The rearrangement uses TRBV19 and TRBJ2-7, with 8 bases lining up with TRBD1. The length of the CDR3 is 15 residues. V was clipped by 4 bases and J by 4 bases; unmatched bases: 9. Germline V lookup: CDR1 LNHDA, CDR2 SQIVND (reference sequence). CDR3 bases: TGTGCCAGTAGTACTCCTGGACAGGGCCATTACGAGCAGTACTTC. Translated: CASSTPGQGHYEQYF.

The V and J genes are TRBV3-1 and TRBJ2-2; either TRBD1 or TRBD2 may supply D (5 bases each). Per germline, CDR1 LGHDT and CDR2 YNNKEL (reference sequence). The V and J ends lost 1 base and 0 bases respectively, with 9 bases between them. This CDR3 region has 16 residues. The CDR3, as DNA: TGTGCCAGCAGCCAAGTGGGGGTCGCGAACACCGGGGAGCTGTTTTTT. Encoded protein: CASSQVGVANTGELFF.

The chain has TRBV19 and TRBJ2-3; D is unclear. The V and J ends lost 5 bases and 8 bases respectively, with 14 bases between them. The CDR3 spans 13 residues. In germline, CDR1 is LNHDA, CDR2 SQIVND (reference sequence). The CDR3 is CASSSEPRGTQYF. The CDR3 DNA follows: TGTGCCAGTAGTTCCGAGCCACGCGGTACGCAGTATTTT.

The rearrangement links TRBV7-6 to TRBJ2-1; 7 bases are shared with TRBD2. The germline gives CDR1 SGHVS, CDR2 FNYEAQ. V trimming: 1 base; J trimming: 6 bases; junction bases outside the gene matches: 6. CDR3 length: 15 residues. The CDR3 coding sequence is TGTGCCAGCAGCTTAGGCGGGAGTGCCCCCAATGAGCAGTTCTTC. Residues: CASSLGGSAPNEQFF.

The chain is built from TRBV10-3 and TRBJ2-5, with TRBD2 matching over 7 bases. The trim removed 8 bases at V and 1 base at J, leaving 10 bases unmatched. The CDR3 is made up of 15 amino acids. Germline CDR1 reads ENHRY; CDR2 reads SYGVKD. The CDR3 is CAIRGTTKAQETQYF. The DNA of the CDR3 is TGTGCCATCCGGGGGACTACCAAGGCCCAAGAGACCCAGTACTTC.

CDR3 amino acids: CASSFGGDTNYGYTF. The CDR3 nucleotides are TGTGCCAGCAGTTTCGGGGGGGATACTAACTATGGCTACACCTTC. The chain carries TRBV12-3 or TRBV12-4 and TRBJ1-2; tentatively, D is TRBD1 (5 bases). The V end lost 3 bases, the J end lost 0 bases, and 11 bases lay between the germline ends. The CDR3 spans 15 residues.

This clonotype has at least ten counts. The chain combines TRBV20-1 with TRBJ1-1; D is perhaps TRBD1 (5 bases). The CDR3 totals 13 residues. V dropped 3 bases and J dropped 1 base, with 9 bases sitting between them. CDR1 and CDR2 from the germline V gene are DFQATT and SNEGSKA (reference sequence). The CDR3 protein is CSASQRGNTEAFF. In DNA, the CDR3 is TGCAGTGCTAGTCAGAGGGGGAACACTGAAGCTTTCTTT.